This entry concerns a single TCR beta chain. These data are taken from a study of blood T cell repertoires in COVID-19. The wider study: Donors in the United States, Italy and Spain gave samples during acute or convalescent COVID-19. PBMCs, B-cell-depleted T cells, or T cells provided the cDNA or gDNA that made up the material.

Source study methods: Estimated nucleated cell counts came from reference gene primer amplification. Only in-frame clones appear in the TCRdb table, and some are missing; sequencing was by immunoSEQ multiplex PCR. The D gene and trimming were derived from the DNA, and the V and J assignments and clone size from that table. The sample contains under 350,000 clones, about four fifths of which appear only once. The sequence came from a woman aged 45-59 years who had recovered from COVID-19. The specimen was peripheral blood.

The CDR3 nucleotides read TGTGCCAGCAGTGAAGAATTAGAGAACTACGAGCAGTACTTC. This codes for CASSEELENYEQYF. The chain recombines TRBV6-1 with TRBJ2-7; the D is unclear. V was clipped by 1 base and J by 3 bases, with 10 bases between them. This CDR3 has 14 amino acids. Germline loops: CDR1 MNHNS, CDR2 SASEGT.